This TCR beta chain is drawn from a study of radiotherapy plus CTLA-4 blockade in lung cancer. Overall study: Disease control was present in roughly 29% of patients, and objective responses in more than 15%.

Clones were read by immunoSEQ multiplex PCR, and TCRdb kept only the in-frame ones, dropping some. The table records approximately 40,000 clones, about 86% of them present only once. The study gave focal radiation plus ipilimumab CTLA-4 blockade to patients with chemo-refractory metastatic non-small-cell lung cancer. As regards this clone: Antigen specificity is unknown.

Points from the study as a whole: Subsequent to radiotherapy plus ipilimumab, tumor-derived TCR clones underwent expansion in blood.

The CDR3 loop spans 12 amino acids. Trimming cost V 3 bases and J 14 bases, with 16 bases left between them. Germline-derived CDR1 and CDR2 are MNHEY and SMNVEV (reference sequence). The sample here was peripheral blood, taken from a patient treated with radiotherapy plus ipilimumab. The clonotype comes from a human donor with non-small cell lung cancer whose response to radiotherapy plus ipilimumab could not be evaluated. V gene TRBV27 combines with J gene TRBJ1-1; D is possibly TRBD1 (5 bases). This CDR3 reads CASSLVKGMTFF. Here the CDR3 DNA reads TGTGCCAGCAGTTTGGTAAAGGGGATGACATTCTTT.